These 10 T cell receptor beta chains share one sample of origin, sequenced in a study of cytomegalovirus exposure and HLA in healthy donors. Both 60 Vbeta primers and 13 Jbeta primers went into the PCR. Measured with immunoSEQ multiplex PCR; TCRdb has only the in-frame clones, and not every one. The top ten clones hold more than 1% of a sample with 120,000 or so clones, over 60% of them seen once. Material: PBMCs. Receptors were obtained from a female donor in good health and CMV-seronegative.

The chain employs TRBV6-1 and TRBJ2-5; D is perhaps TRBD2 (6 bases). The J call may not be correct, given that the DNA end is closer to TRBJ2-7. CDR3 length: 12 residues. Germline V gene data show CDR1 as MNHNS and CDR2 as SASEGT. This CDR3 reads CASSQGGYEQYF. The CDR3 nucleotides read TGTGCCAGCAGCCAGGGAGGATACGAGCAGTACTTC.

This clone was recorded only once. V and J are TRBV14 and TRBJ2-3; D possibly corresponds to TRBD1 (6 bases). The V end was cut by 1 base, the J end by 4 bases, with 30 bases between. CDR3 size: 21 residues. Germline CDR1 reads SGHDN; CDR2 reads FVKESK. The CDR3 region is CASSQAPGYLPKQGSADTQYF. The CDR3 DNA reads TGTGCCAGCAGCCAAGCCCCGGGCTACCTACCCAAACAGGGCTCTGCAGATACGCAGTATTTT.

This chain joins TRBV7-9 and TRBJ2-7, with TRBD2 as a possible D gene (6 bases). CDR1 is SEHNR and CDR2 is FQNEAQ in the germline V gene (reference sequence). This CDR3 spans 15 amino acids. V was clipped by 5 bases and J by 0 bases, with 14 bases between them. In DNA form, the CDR3 reads TGTGCCAGCAGCCGCCGGGACTCGAGCTCCTACGAGCAGTACTTC. Amino acid sequence: CASSRRDSSSYEQYF.

This clone showed up just once. The genes are TRBV4-1 and TRBJ1-2, with a possible D match to TRBD1 (6 bases). Germline CDR1 is MGHRA and CDR2 is YSYEKL. This CDR3 is built from 20 residues. Trimming removed 1 base from V and 0 bases from J, with 24 bases in between. The CDR3 nucleotides are TGCGCCAGCAGCCAAGGCCTAACAGGGACTAGGCTAGGTACTAACTATGGCTACACCTTC. Its protein is CASSQGLTGTRLGTNYGYTF.

The chain recombines TRBV28 with TRBJ2-1; TRBD2 is a possible D gene (6 bases). Deletions cut 4 bases from V and 4 bases from J, with 20 bases between. Germline values: CDR1 MDHEN, CDR2 SYDVKM. The CDR3 length is 17 residues. The CDR3 reads CASSSPGRGGVYNEQFF. The CDR3 DNA follows: TGTGCCAGCAGTTCCCCAGGAAGGGGCGGGGTTTACAATGAGCAGTTCTTC.

This chain joins TRBV5-5 and TRBJ1-4, with 7 bases identical to TRBD1. The J segment lost 0 bases and the V segment lost 5 bases, leaving 16 bases of the junction unmatched. CDR1 and CDR2 (germline): SGHKS, YYEKEE (reference sequence). This CDR3 spans 19 amino acids. CDR3 in DNA: TGTGCCAGCAGTTGGGGCGAGACAGGGTTATGGTCAACTAATGAAAAACTGTTTTTT. This translates into CASSWGETGLWSTNEKLFF.

The chain couples TRBV6-5 to TRBJ2-7, with TRBD1 as a possible D gene (5 bases). The CDR3 has 11 amino acids. Germline CDR1 and CDR2: MNHEY and SVGAGI. The V and J ends lost 5 bases and 6 bases respectively, with 8 bases between them. This chain's CDR3 is CASSQQGEQYF. CDR3 coding DNA: TGTGCCAGCAGTCAGCAGGGCGAGCAGTACTTC.

The chain combines TRBV2 with TRBJ2-5; TRBD2 matches 9 bases. The CDR3 extends over 14 amino acids. The germline V gene encodes CDR1 SNHLY and CDR2 FYNNEI. DNA of the CDR3: TGTGCGACAGCGGGGGGTTCCGAACACAGGACCCAGTACTTC. Translating gives CATAGGSEHRTQYF.

This chain links TRBV2 with TRBJ1-2; D remains unclear. V was shortened by 3 bases and J by 9 bases, with 17 bases between the two germline ends. The germline V gene has CDR1 SNHLY and CDR2 FYNNEI. The CDR3 runs 14 residues. CDR3 bases: TGTGCCAGCAGTGACCGGCGGCCGGACGGGAGCTACACCTTC. Translation gives CASSDRRPDGSYTF.

The V call is TRBV11-2, the J call TRBJ2-7; TRBD2 aligns across 9 bases. Looked up from germline, CDR1 is SGHAT and CDR2 is FQNNGV. Losses at the gene ends were 1 base for V and 6 bases for J; bases not matched to a gene: 10. CDR3 size: 16 residues. DNA of the CDR3: TGTGCCAGCAGCTTAGTTGGTAGCGGGGGATTAAGCGAGCAGTACTTC. Translation: CASSLVGSGGLSEQYF.